This T cell receptor (beta chain) was recovered during a study of T cell responses to AZD1222 COVID-19 vaccine (dated by TCRdb to about 2021). In the study overall: AZD1222 recipients whose second dose came at about 4 weeks and those whose second dose came at about 12 weeks were combined into one group, since spike-specific TCR depth and breadth did not differ between the two schedules. Trial participants were enrolled by age into subgroups of 18-55, 56-69 and 70-plus years, and 148, 28 and 57 TCR-sequenced participants, respectively, were included in these subgroups. TCR sequencing covered approximately 230 trial participants: around 210 given two doses of AZD1222 and some 25 given two doses of MenACWY control vaccine. Findings and caveats that apply to the study as a whole: Participants were mostly white British, with more females than males. The authors suggested clonal diversity may have been underestimated. Because no samples from the day 14 peak response were available, repertoires could be characterized only after the peak T cell response. The 56-69-year group was small, and its depth increase did not reach significance, likely because of low power. Nearly half of unique spike-specific TCRs reportedly recognized epitopes outside regions mutated in the B.1.351 and B.1.1.7 variants. Vaccine-associated CD4 TCRs spanned the whole spike protein, with dominant responses in regions 160-218 and 743-854. A significant rise in spike-specific TCR breadth and depth was observed after two AZD1222 doses relative to day 0 and relative to MenACWY recipients. Conclusions about previously exposed vaccinees are limited, since just 6 or 7 AZD1222 recipients were seropositive for SARS-CoV-2 at baseline.

The CDR3 regions of human TCRbeta chains were analyzed by immunosequencing. In the paper's pipeline: Repertoire TCRs were matched against a reference library of SARS-CoV-2-specific TCRs generated with the MIRA antigen-specificity platform. Breadth was defined as the fraction of unique TCRs that were SARS-CoV-2-associated, and depth was defined as the fraction of total T cells that were SARS-CoV-2-associated. Each spike-specific TCR was assigned to its reactive spike region and to a CD4 or CD8 class using the MIRA data. Log10-transformed breadth and depth values were compared by one-way ANOVA with Sidak's multiple comparisons tests. Drawn from immuneACCESS, this table holds only the in-frame rearrangements with V and J called that TCRdb kept. Clones are partly lost; checked studies trace under half to an unresolved V gene and leave the rest unexplained. Clone size and the V and J calls come from that table; the DNA yielded D and trimming. The sample table holds some 75,000 clones, of which around nine tenths were seen once. 9.5% to 13% of the sample goes to the ten largest clones.

Comment on this clone: This receptor's antigen is unknown. Base qualities are not recorded, but no much larger clone differs from it by a single base.

There are 14 amino acids in the CDR3, from cysteine to phenylalanine inclusive. Of the read, only the CDR3 DNA is kept; its 42 bases are in frame from base 1. V is cut by 6 bases and J by 0 bases, and the space between the germline ends is 11 bases. CDR1 and CDR2 are drawn from the germline V gene: MNHEY, SVGAGI. The sample's time point, from its label and the paper: baseline before first vaccination. Vaccinee samples came from UK trials COV001 and COV002, including a single-blind randomized controlled phase 2/3 trial of AZD1222 (ChAdOx1 nCoV-19) in healthy adults. Trial participant PBMC samples were collected at day 0 and day 28 after the second dose for TCRbeta chain sequencing.

The sequence is built from TRBV6-5 and TRBJ1-1, and possibly TRBD1, on 5 matching bases. The clonotype comes from an adult in good health. The sample consisted of peripheral blood, taken on day 0 of AZD1222 vaccination. The CDR3 region has the sequence CASSPQGVNTEAFF. DNA sequence: TGTGCCAGCAGCCCCCAAGGGGTGAACACTGAAGCTTTCTTT.